The source of this TCR beta chain is a study of blood T cell repertoires in COVID-19. CDR3 size: 15 residues. The germline V gene has CDR1 SGHVS and CDR2 FNYEAQ. The V end lost 1 base, the J end lost 7 bases, and 16 bases lay between the germline ends. The authors' processing: Amplification from reference gene primers served as the basis for estimated nucleated cell counts. Generated by immunoSEQ multiplex PCR, the TCRdb table keeps only in-frame clones and is missing some. From that table come the V and J calls and clone size; the DNA was used to work out D and trimming. The sample has about 200,000 clones; around four fifths are singletons.

The sequencing sample was made of peripheral blood. The V call is TRBV7-6, the J call TRBJ2-5; D ambiguous. The receptor was isolated from a woman aged 50 to 60 with acute or convalescent COVID-19. The CDR3 protein is CASSLDLPTAGTQYF. The CDR3, as DNA: TGTGCCAGCAGCTTAGACCTCCCGACGGCAGGGACCCAGTACTTC.